This T cell receptor beta chain appears in the sequencing data of a study of blood T cell repertoires in COVID-19. Looking at the study overall: T cells, B-cell-depleted T cells, or PBMCs provided the cDNA or gDNA that served as material.

Residents of 24 US areas, aged roughly 18 to 89 years, made up the participants. Grouping used clinical history reported by participants in a survey and questionnaire. Profiled with immunoSEQ multiplex PCR; TCRdb holds only in-frame clones, not every one. The sample includes about 180,000 clones, approximately 85% of them seen just once. A few counts support this clone. Germline V gene data show CDR1 as KGHSH and CDR2 as LQKENI. V lost 6 bases, J lost 4 bases, and 5 bases stayed unmatched. The CDR3 spans 14 residues. The chain uses TRBV18 and TRBJ1-4; 7 bases are shared with TRBD1. The receptor comes from a woman between 18 and 29 years old who had recovered from COVID-19. The sample taken for sequencing was PBMCs or T cells enriched from blood (not recorded which). The CDR3 DNA is TGTGCCAGCTCCCACGGACAGGATAATGAAAAACTGTTTTTT. As protein: CASSHGQDNEKLFF.